This T cell receptor beta chain was captured by sequencing in a study of shared clonotypes between healthy human individuals. Across the study: Researchers drew samples from a couple of women and a few men aged 18 to 49.

Using roughly 180 ng DNA, approximately 30,000 T cell genomes, the sorted-subset replicate PCRs were run. Data came from immunoSEQ multiplex PCR; TCRdb stores just in-frame clones and leaves some out. The sample has under 200,000 clones, about 93% seen once. The CDR3 spans 14 residues. Per germline, CDR1 KGHSH and CDR2 LQKENI. Trimming left V 3 bases short and J 4 bases short, with 12 bases between. The chain has TRBV18 and TRBJ1-2; D is ambiguous. The TCR sequence derives from a woman aged 30 to 39 in good health. The material sequenced was naive CD4+ T cells sorted from blood. Subset indicated: CD45RA+ positively selected. The CDR3 loop is CASSPIRDSYGYTF. As DNA, the CDR3 is TGTGCCAGCTCACCGATCCGGGATTCCTATGGCTACACCTTC.